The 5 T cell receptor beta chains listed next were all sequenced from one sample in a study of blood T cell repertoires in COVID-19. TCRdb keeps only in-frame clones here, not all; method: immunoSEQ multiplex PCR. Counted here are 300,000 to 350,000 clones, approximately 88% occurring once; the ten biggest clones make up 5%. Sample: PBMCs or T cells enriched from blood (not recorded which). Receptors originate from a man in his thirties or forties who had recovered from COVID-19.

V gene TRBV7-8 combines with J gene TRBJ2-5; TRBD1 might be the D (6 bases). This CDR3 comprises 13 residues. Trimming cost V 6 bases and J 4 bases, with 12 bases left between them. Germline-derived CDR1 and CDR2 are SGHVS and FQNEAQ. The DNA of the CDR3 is TGTGCCAGCAGTCGAGTGGGGGCAGAGACCCAGTACTTC. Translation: CASSRVGAETQYF.

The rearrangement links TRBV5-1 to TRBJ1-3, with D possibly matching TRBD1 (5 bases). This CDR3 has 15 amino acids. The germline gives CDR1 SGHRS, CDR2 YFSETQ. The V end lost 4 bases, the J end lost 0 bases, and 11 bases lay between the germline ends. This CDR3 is CASSPSTVSGNTIYF. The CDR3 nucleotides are TGCGCCAGCAGCCCGTCGACAGTCTCTGGAAACACCATATATTTT.

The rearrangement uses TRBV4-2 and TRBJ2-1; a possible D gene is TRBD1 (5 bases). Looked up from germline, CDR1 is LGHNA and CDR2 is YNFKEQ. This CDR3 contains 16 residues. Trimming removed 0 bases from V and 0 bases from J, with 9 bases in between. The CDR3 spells CASSQDRGSSYNEQFF. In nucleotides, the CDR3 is TGTGCCAGCAGCCAAGATAGGGGAAGCTCCTACAATGAGCAGTTCTTC.

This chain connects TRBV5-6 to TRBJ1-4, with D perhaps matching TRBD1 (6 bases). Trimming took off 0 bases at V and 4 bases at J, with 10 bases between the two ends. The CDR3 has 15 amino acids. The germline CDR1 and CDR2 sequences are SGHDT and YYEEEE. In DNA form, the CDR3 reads TGTGCCAGCAGCTTGGTAGGGGGAATTAATGAAAAACTGTTTTTT. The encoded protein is CASSLVGGINEKLFF.

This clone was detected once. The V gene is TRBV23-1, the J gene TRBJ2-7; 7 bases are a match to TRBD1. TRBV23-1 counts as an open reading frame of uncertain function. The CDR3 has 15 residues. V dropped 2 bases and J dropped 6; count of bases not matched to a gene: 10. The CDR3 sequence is CASSQRSTGWGEQYF. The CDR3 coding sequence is TGCGCCAGCAGTCAACGCTCGACAGGGTGGGGCGAGCAGTACTTC.